The next 11 T cell receptor beta chains were all read from a single sample in a study of CD4 T cells in relation to SARS-CoV-2 and coronaviruses. Here immunoSEQ multiplex PCR was the method, and the copy in TCRdb shows in-frame clones only, minus some. The sample includes roughly 16,000 clones, about 80% of them seen just once. The unexposed donors gave CD4+ T cells in about 2011-2018, prior to COVID-19. The cells were cultured for over eight days before CD4+ T cells were isolated. Their specific antigens are unknown. The sample was CD4+ T cells from PBMCs, cultured in vitro. Every receptor here comes from a human donor in good health.

There are a few counts of this clone. This rearrangement joins TRBV7-2 to TRBJ1-5; D ambiguous. The CDR3 is 16 residues long. Trimming took off 0 bases at V and 3 bases at J, with 12 bases between the two ends. CDR1 is SGHTA and CDR2 is FQGNSA in the germline V gene. The CDR3 sequence is CASSLASVHLNQPQHF. Written as DNA, the CDR3 is TGTGCCAGCAGCTTAGCGTCCGTACATCTCAATCAGCCCCAGCATTTT.

In its sample, this clone was seen a few times. The rearrangement links TRBV6-5 to TRBJ2-1; TRBD1 or TRBD2 may be the D gene (5 bases each). This CDR3 spans 13 amino acids. The V end was cut by 8 bases, the J end by 5 bases, with 13 bases between. Germline CDR1 reads MNHEY; CDR2 reads SVGAGI. The CDR3 DNA sequence: TGTGCCAGCGCACGGGACGGTCACAATGAGCAGTTCTTC. It translates to CASARDGHNEQFF.

This chain links TRBV2 with TRBJ2-5; 8 nucleotides line up with TRBD2. With V trimmed by 5 bases and J by 7 bases, 9 bases remained unmatched. The germline V gene encodes CDR1 SNHLY and CDR2 FYNNEI. This CDR3 region has 14 residues. CDR3 sequence: CASSLKREIGTQYF. CDR3 DNA sequence: TGTGCCAGCAGTCTCAAGCGGGAGATTGGGACCCAGTACTTC.

V usage is TRBV7-9 and J usage is TRBJ1-5, with D possibly TRBD1 on 6 matching bases. Deletions cut 5 bases from V and 7 bases from J, with 9 bases between. The germline V gene encodes CDR1 SEHNR and CDR2 FQNEAQ (reference sequence). The CDR3 is 12 residues long. The chain's CDR3 is CASSPGDQPQHF. The DNA for the CDR3 is TGTGCCAGCAGCCCAGGGGACCAGCCCCAGCATTTT.

This clone was picked up one time. The V gene is TRBV5-5, the J gene TRBJ1-1, with D possibly TRBD1 on 6 matching bases. V dropped 2 bases and J dropped 1 base, with 9 bases sitting between them. Germline-derived CDR1 and CDR2 are SGHKS and YYEKEE (reference sequence). The CDR3 runs to 14 residues. CDR3 coding DNA: TGTGCCAGCAGCTTTAACAGGGCGAACACTGAAGCTTTCTTT. This codes for CASSFNRANTEAFF.

The rearrangement uses TRBV6-1 and TRBJ1-2; D gene uncertain. The CDR3 runs 14 residues. Trimming stripped 3 bases from V and 4 bases from J, with 12 bases between. CDR1 MNHNS and CDR2 SASEGT come from the germline V gene. The CDR3 bases are TGTGCCAGCAGTGACAGCCGGCCTAGCTATGGCTACACCTTC. Translating gives CASSDSRPSYGYTF.

The chain combines TRBV28 with TRBJ2-5, with 8 positions matching TRBD1. Germline V gene sequence: CDR1 MDHEN, CDR2 SYDVKM. Trimming cost V 2 bases and J 2 bases; bases outside gene matches: 4. The CDR3 has 15 residues. CDR3 coding DNA: TGTGCCAGCAGTTTACCCTACAGGGGGCAAGAGACCCAGTACTTC. Amino acids: CASSLPYRGQETQYF.

V is TRBV12-3 or TRBV12-4 and J is TRBJ2-5, with D unresolved. The ends were cut back, 5 bases at V and 6 bases at J, with 13 bases in the middle. CDR3 length: 13 amino acids. This CDR3 reads CASSGLGGQTQYF. The CDR3 DNA follows: TGTGCCAGCAGTGGCCTGGGTGGACAGACCCAGTACTTC.

The chain uses TRBV6-5 and TRBJ1-5; D not resolved. With 7 bases removed from V and 1 base from J, the gap between germline ends came to 11 bases. Germline V gene lookup returns CDR1 MNHEY and CDR2 SVGAGI. The CDR3 extends over 14 amino acids. CDR3 region: CASTPEQSNQPQHF. In DNA form, the CDR3 reads TGTGCCAGCACGCCGGAACAAAGCAATCAGCCCCAGCATTTT.

This rearrangement joins TRBV2 to TRBJ1-1; no firm D call. The CDR3 consists of 13 residues. V was shortened by 6 bases and J by 0 bases, with 8 bases between the two germline ends. Germline-derived CDR1 and CDR2 are SNHLY and FYNNEI. CDR3: CASRTAMNTEAFF. The CDR3 nucleotides read TGTGCCAGCAGAACAGCGATGAACACTGAAGCTTTCTTT.

The chain has TRBV13 and TRBJ2-1; no clear D gene. The length of the CDR3 is 13 residues. V was trimmed by 5 bases and J by 6 bases, leaving 11 bases between them. Germline V gene data show CDR1 as PRHDT and CDR2 as FYEKMQ (reference sequence). In DNA form, the CDR3 reads TGTGCCAGCAGCCACAGCAGCGCCAATGAGCAGTTCTTC. It encodes CASSHSSANEQFF.